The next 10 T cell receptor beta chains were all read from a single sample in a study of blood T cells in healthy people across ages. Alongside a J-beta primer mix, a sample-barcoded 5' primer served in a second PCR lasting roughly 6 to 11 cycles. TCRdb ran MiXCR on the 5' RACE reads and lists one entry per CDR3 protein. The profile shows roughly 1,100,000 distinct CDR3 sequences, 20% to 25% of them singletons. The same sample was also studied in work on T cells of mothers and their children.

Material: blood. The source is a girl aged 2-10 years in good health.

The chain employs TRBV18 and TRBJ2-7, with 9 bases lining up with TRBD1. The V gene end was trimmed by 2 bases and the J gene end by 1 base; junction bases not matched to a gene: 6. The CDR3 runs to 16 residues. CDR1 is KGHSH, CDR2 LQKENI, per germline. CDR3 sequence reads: CASSPYGQGPSYEQYF. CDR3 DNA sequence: TGTGCCAGCTCACCATACGGACAGGGGCCTTCCTACGAGCAGTACTTC.

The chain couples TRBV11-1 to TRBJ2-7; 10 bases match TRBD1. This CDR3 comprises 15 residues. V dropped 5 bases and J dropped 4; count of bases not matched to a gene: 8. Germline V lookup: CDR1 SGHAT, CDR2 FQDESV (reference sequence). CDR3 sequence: CASSTGQGSDYEQYF. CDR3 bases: TGTGCCAGCAGCACGGGACAGGGGTCGGATTACGAGCAGTACTTC.

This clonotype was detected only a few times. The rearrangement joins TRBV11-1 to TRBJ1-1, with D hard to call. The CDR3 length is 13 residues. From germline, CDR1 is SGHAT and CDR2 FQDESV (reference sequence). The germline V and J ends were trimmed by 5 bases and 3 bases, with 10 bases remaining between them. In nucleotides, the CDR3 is TGTGCCAGCAGCCCCGACGGACACACTGAAGCTTTCTTT. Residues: CASSPDGHTEAFF.

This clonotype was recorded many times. The CDR3 region has the DNA TGCAGCGTTGAGGTTAGAGGCTCCTACAATGAGCAGTTCTTC. As protein: CSVEVRGSYNEQFF. The chain couples TRBV29-1 to TRBJ2-1; D is unresolved. Germline V gene data show CDR1 as SQVTM and CDR2 as ANQGSEA. V shed 3 bases and J shed 0 bases, with 9 bases lying between them. This CDR3 region has 14 residues.

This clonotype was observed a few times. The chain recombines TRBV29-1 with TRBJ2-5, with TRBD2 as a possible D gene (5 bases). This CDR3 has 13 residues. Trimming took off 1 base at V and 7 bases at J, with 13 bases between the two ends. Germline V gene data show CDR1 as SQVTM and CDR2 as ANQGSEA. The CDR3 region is CSVEGASSGTQYF. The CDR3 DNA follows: TGCAGCGTTGAAGGGGCTAGCTCCGGGACCCAGTACTTC. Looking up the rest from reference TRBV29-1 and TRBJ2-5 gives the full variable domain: SAVISQKPSRDICQRGTSLTIQCQVDSQVTMMFWYRQQPGQSLTLIATANQGSEATYESGFVIDKFPISRPNLTFSTLTVSNMSPEDSSIYLCSVEGASSGTQYFGPGTRLLVL.

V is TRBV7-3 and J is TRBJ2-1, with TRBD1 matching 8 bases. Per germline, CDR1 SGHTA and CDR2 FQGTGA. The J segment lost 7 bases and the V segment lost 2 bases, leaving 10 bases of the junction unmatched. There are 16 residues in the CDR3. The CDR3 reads CASSLGAGGGQNEQFF. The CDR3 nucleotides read TGTGCCAGCAGCTTAGGTGCAGGGGGCGGTCAAAATGAGCAGTTCTTC. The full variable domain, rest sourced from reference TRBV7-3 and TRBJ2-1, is GAGVSQTPSNKVTEKGKYVELRCDPISGHTALYWYRQSLGQGPEFLIYFQGTGAADDSGLPNDRFFAVRPEGSVSTLKIQRTERGDSAVYLCASSLGAGGGQNEQFFGPGTRLTVL.

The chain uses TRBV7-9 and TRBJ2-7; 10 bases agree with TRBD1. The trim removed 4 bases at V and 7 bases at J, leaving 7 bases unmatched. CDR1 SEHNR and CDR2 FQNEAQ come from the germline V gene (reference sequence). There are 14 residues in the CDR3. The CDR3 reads CASSSRDRGLEQYF. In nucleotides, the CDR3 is TGTGCCAGCAGCTCCCGGGACAGGGGTCTGGAGCAGTACTTC.

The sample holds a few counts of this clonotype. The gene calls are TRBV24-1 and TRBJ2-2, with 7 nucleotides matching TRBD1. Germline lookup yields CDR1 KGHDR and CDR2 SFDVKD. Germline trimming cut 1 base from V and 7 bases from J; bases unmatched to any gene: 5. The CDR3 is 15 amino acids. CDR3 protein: CATSDFGDSGGELFF. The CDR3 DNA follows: TGTGCCACCAGTGATTTTGGGGACAGCGGCGGGGAGCTGTTTTTT.

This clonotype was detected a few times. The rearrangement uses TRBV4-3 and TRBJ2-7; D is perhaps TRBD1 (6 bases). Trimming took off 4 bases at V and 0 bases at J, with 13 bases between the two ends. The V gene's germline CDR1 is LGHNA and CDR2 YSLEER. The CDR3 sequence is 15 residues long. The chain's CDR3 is CASSRGPVSSYEQYF. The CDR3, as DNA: TGCGCCAGCAGCCGGGGGCCCGTGAGCTCCTACGAGCAGTACTTC.

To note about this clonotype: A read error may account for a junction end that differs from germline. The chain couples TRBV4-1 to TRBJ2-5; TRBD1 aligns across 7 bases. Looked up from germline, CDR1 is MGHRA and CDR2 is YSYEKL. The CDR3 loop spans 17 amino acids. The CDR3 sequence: CASSQFLGTAYQESQYF. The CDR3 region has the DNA TGCGCCAGCAGCCAATTCCTTGGGACAGCCTACCAAGAGTCCCAGTACTTC.